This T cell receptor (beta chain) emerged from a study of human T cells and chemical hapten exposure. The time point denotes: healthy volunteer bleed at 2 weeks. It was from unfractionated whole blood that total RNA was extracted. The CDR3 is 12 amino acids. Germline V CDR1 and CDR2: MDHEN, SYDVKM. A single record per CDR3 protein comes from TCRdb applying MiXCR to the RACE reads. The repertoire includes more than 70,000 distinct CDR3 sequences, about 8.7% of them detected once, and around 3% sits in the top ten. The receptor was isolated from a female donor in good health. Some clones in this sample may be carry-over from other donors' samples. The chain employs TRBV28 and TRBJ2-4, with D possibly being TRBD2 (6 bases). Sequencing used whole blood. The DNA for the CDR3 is TGTGCAGCTGGGGCAGGAGGGAACATTCAGTACTTC. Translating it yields CAAGAGGNIQYF.